The rows below give T cell receptor beta chains drawn from one sample of a study of cytomegalovirus exposure and HLA in healthy donors. Here immunoSEQ multiplex PCR was the method, and the copy in TCRdb shows in-frame clones only, minus some. The sample contains 90,000 to 150,000 clones, around 85% of which appear only once. Source material: PBMCs. The receptor source for this set is a man younger than 35 in good health and CMV-seropositive. CDR3s include the opening cysteine and the closing phenylalanine or tryptophan. The order of the fields is CDR3 DNA, CDR3 protein, J gene, clone size, V gene, D gene. D genes are given only for firm matches. Clone size, where shown, is once, few, many, or a class for clones that have expanded.

TGTGCCAGCAGTAGACTAGCGGGGGGAGAGCAGTACTTC	CASSRLAGGEQYF	TRBJ2-7	NA	TRBV6-4	TRBD2
TGTGCCAGCAGTGACGGCGGGGGAGACTACGAGCAGTACTTC	CASSDGGGDYEQYF	TRBJ2-7	NA	TRBV6-4	TRBD2
TGTGCCAGCACTAGGGACAGCTATGGCTACACCTTC	CASTRDSYGYTF	TRBJ1-2	NA	TRBV9	TRBD1
TGTGCCAGCAGCCCACGGACTAGGGGAGAGACCCAGTACTTC	CASSPRTRGETQYF	TRBJ2-5	once	TRBV14	TRBD2
TGTGCCAGCAGTGAGGCGGCAGGGGGAAATGAAAAACTGTTTTTT	CASSEAAGGNEKLFF	TRBJ1-4	few	TRBV6-1	TRBD1
TGTGCCAGCAGCTCAACCCGACAGGGAAATAGGGGCTACACCTTC	CASSSTRQGNRGYTF	TRBJ1-2	NA	TRBV5-4	TRBD1
TGTGCCAGCAGTTTAAGAGGACAGGGGGACTATGGCTACACCTTC	CASSLRGQGDYGYTF	TRBJ1-2	NA	TRBV27	TRBD1
TGTGCCAGCAGTCCGGACAGGGTTAGCAATCAGCCCCAGCATTTT	CASSPDRVSNQPQHF	TRBJ1-5	NA	TRBV2	TRBD1
TGTGCCAGCAGTGCTAGAGACAGGGGCCACTACGGCTACACCTTC	CASSARDRGHYGYTF	TRBJ1-2	NA	TRBV6-1	TRBD1
TGTGCCAGCAGCCACAGAGGACAGACCAACACCGGGGAGCTGTTTTTT	CASSHRGQTNTGELFF	TRBJ2-2	NA	TRBV11-2	NA
TGTGCCAGCAGCTTAGCGGTCAGGTCAAGGGGGAATTCACCCCTCCACTTT	CASSLAVRSRGNSPLHF	TRBJ1-6	NA	TRBV7-2	NA
TGTGCCATCAGCAGAGGACAGGCCCGAGGAAACACCATATATTTT	CAISRGQARGNTIYF	TRBJ1-3	NA	TRBV10-3	TRBD1
TGTGCCAGCAGCTACCCTACAGGGGATTGGTCCTACGAGCAGTACTTC	CASSYPTGDWSYEQYF	TRBJ2-7	NA	TRBV7-9	TRBD1
TGCGCCAGCAGCTTCGGGGAGCGGGAGAGCACAGATACGCAGTATTTT	CASSFGERESTDTQYF	TRBJ2-3	NA	TRBV5-1	TRBD2
TGTGCCAGCAGCTTAGGGCCCGGACTAGGGATATCGGAGACCCAGTACTTC	CASSLGPGLGISETQYF	TRBJ2-5	NA	TRBV11-2	TRBD2
TGCAGTGCTAGTTATCGGGTCGAAGCTTTCTTT	CSASYRVEAFF	TRBJ1-1	NA	TRBV20-1	NA
TGCGCCAGCAGCGGAGGGGGCTGGGGTACAGATACGCAGTATTTT	CASSGGGWGTDTQYF	TRBJ2-3	NA	TRBV5-1	NA
TGTGCCATCAGTGGAGGAGGGGGGGCTGGCCAGCCCCAGCATTTT	CAISGGGGAGQPQHF	TRBJ1-5	NA	TRBV10-3	NA
TGTGCCAGCAGTGAATTGGGACAGACGAATCAGCCCCAGCATTTT	CASSELGQTNQPQHF	TRBJ1-5	NA	TRBV6-1	TRBD1
TGTGCCAGCGGCCTGGGTTGGAGGCCGAACACTGAAGCTTTCTTT	CASGLGWRPNTEAFF	TRBJ1-1	NA	TRBV7-2	NA
TGTGCCAGAAGCTTGAGGTCTCAGGGCAGCTCTGGGGCCAACGTCCTGACTTTC	CARSLRSQGSSGANVLTF	TRBJ2-6	NA	TRBV5-3	NA
TGTGCCAGCAGCCCCATGGACAGGGGAGCCTACGAGCAGTACTTC	CASSPMDRGAYEQYF	TRBJ2-7	NA	TRBV7-9	TRBD1
TGTGCCAGCAGTCCTAGAGGGATGCGAGCTTTCTTT	CASSPRGMRAFF	TRBJ1-1	NA	TRBV6-6	NA
TGTGCCAGCAGTGGACAGGTCGGGAACACTGAAGCTTTCTTT	CASSGQVGNTEAFF	TRBJ1-1	NA	TRBV2	NA
TGTGCCAGCAGCGCCGGCCGGGGACAGGGAGTTTTCGAGGGAAACACCATATATTTT	CASSAGRGQGVFEGNTIYF	TRBJ1-3	NA	TRBV7-9	TRBD1
TGTGCCAGCAGCCAAGGACTAGCGCGACTCAATGAGCAGTTCTTC	CASSQGLARLNEQFF	TRBJ2-1	NA	TRBV4-2	TRBD2
TGCGCCAGCAGTGGGGCGACAACGATGAACACTGAAGCTTTCTTT	CASSGATTMNTEAFF	TRBJ1-1	NA	TRBV10-2	NA
TGTGCCAGCAGCGTAGGGGGAGACTCTGGAAACACCATATATTTT	CASSVGGDSGNTIYF	TRBJ1-3	NA	TRBV9	NA
TGTGCCAGCAGTGAAGCGCAGGGTATCCAGCATTTT	CASSEAQGIQHF	TRBJ1-5	NA	TRBV2	NA